The 21 T cell receptor beta chains in this list originate from one sample, sequenced in a study of shared clonotypes between healthy human individuals. Measured with immunoSEQ multiplex PCR; TCRdb has only the in-frame clones, and not every one. Here the sample spans fewer than 400,000 clones, approximately 74% being singletons. The sample comprised memory CD4+ T cells sorted from blood. As for subset: CD45RA-negative fraction. The origin of the receptors is a man younger than 40 in good health.

This clone was counted between two and nine times. V and J are TRBV7-6 and TRBJ2-1, with a weak D call TRBD2 (6 bases). The CDR3 length is 17 residues. Germline CDR1 is SGHVS and CDR2 is FNYEAQ. V lost 1 base, J lost 9 bases, and 22 bases lay in between. The CDR3 DNA reads TGTGCCAGCAGCTTAGTTGTCTCGGGACTCGACTGGGGTGAGCAGTTCTTC. Translated: CASSLVVSGLDWGEQFF. Full variable domain (rest looked up from reference TRBV7-6 and TRBJ2-1): GAGVSQSPRYKVTKRGQDVALRCDPISGHVSLYWYRQALGQGPEFLTYFNYEAQQDKSGLPNDRFSAERPEGSISTLTIQRTEQRDSAMYRCASSLVVSGLDWGEQFFGPGTRLTVL.

The rearrangement uses TRBV19 and TRBJ2-2; D not resolved. The CDR3 extends over 13 amino acids. V was pared by 5 bases and J by 5 bases, with 9 bases between. Germline assignment: CDR1 LNHDA and CDR2 SQIVND (reference sequence). The CDR3 bases are TGTGCCAGTAGTCCCTCCAAGACCGGGGAGCTGTTTTTT. This sequence encodes CASSPSKTGELFF.

CDR3 amino acids: CASSSQGQDLNNEQFF. Written as DNA, the CDR3 is TGTGCCAGTAGCTCCCAGGGACAAGACCTTAACAATGAGCAGTTCTTC. The chain is built from TRBV19 and TRBJ2-1; D possibly corresponds to TRBD1 (6 bases). V lost 6 bases and J 5 bases, leaving 20 bases between the germline ends. CDR1 is LNHDA and CDR2 is SQIVND in the germline V gene (reference sequence). This CDR3 is 16 amino acids long.

Only a few counts were recorded for this clone. Germline and junction disagree at one end, which may indicate a read error. This chain uses TRBV7-7 with TRBJ2-5; 8 nucleotides agree with TRBD2. The CDR3 contains 16 residues. Germline CDR1 SSHAT, CDR2 FNYEAQ (reference sequence). CDR3 nucleotide sequence: TGTGCTAGCACCTTCGGAGGACCCGGGGGGGGAGAGACCCAGTACTTC. This sequence encodes CASTFGGPGGGETQYF.

This clone showed up many times. V gene TRBV14 combines with J gene TRBJ2-7, with D tentatively TRBD2 (6 bases). Germline V lookup: CDR1 SGHDN, CDR2 FVKESK. This CDR3 is built from 15 residues. V dropped 5 bases and J dropped 3 bases, with 17 bases sitting between them. CDR3 residues: CASSVDQRGIYEQYF. The CDR3 nucleotides are TGTGCCAGCAGCGTCGACCAGCGCGGGATCTACGAGCAGTACTTC.

This chain connects TRBV9 to TRBJ2-1; 10 bases are a match to TRBD1. This CDR3 contains 12 residues. Trimming cost V 3 bases and J 11 bases; bases outside gene matches: 2. Germline V gene lookup returns CDR1 SGDLS and CDR2 YYNGEE. CDR3 DNA sequence: TGTGCCAGCAGCGCGGGACAGGGGAAGCAGTTCTTC. Its translation: CASSAGQGKQFF.

This clone was picked up a small number of times. V is TRBV5-1 and J is TRBJ2-3; D remains ambiguous. In germline, CDR1 is SGHRS, CDR2 YFSETQ. This CDR3 comprises 15 residues. V lost 0 bases, J lost 2 bases, and 10 bases lay in between. The CDR3 reads CASSLAADYTDTQYF. As DNA, the CDR3 is TGCGCCAGCAGCTTGGCGGCAGATTACACAGATACGCAGTATTTT.

The chain employs TRBV6-5 and TRBJ2-1, with a weak D call TRBD2 (6 bases). The CDR3 has 13 amino acids. Trimming left V 6 bases short and J 0 bases short, with 6 bases between. Germline V gene lookup returns CDR1 MNHEY and CDR2 SVGAGI. DNA for the CDR3: TGTGCCAGCAGGGAGGGCTCCTACAATGAGCAGTTCTTC. Its translation is CASREGSYNEQFF.

This clone has a single count. The V call is TRBV10-1, the J call TRBJ2-3; no definite D call. Deletions cut 0 bases from V and 4 bases from J, with 8 bases between. Germline-derived CDR1 and CDR2 are WNHNN and SYGVQD (reference sequence). The CDR3 is made up of 14 amino acids. CDR3: CASSESVGPDTQYF. In DNA, the CDR3 is TGCGCCAGCAGTGAGTCAGTGGGCCCAGATACGCAGTATTTT.

This clone was recorded a few times. V gene TRBV11-2 combines with J gene TRBJ2-3; no clear D. V was trimmed by 2 bases and J by 6 bases, leaving 18 bases between them. This CDR3 region has 16 residues. Germline V lookup: CDR1 SGHAT, CDR2 FQNNGV. CDR3 sequence (DNA): TGTGCCAGCAGCTTATATGGTAGAAGGGCTGGGGATACGCAGTATTTT. Amino acids: CASSLYGRRAGDTQYF.

The V gene is TRBV28, the J gene TRBJ1-5; D is perhaps TRBD1 (6 bases). CDR1 is MDHEN and CDR2 is SYDVKM in the germline V gene. The CDR3 has 16 amino acids. Between the trimmed V and J ends, which lost 4 bases and 4 bases, there was a span of 17 bases. CDR3 in DNA: TGTGCCAGCAGTTCCGTACAGGGAAACCCTAATCAGCCCCAGCATTTT. It translates to CASSSVQGNPNQPQHF.

The chain links TRBV15 to TRBJ2-7, with 12 nucleotides matching TRBD2. Looked up from germline, CDR1 is LNHNV and CDR2 is YYDKDF (reference sequence). The CDR3 is 18 amino acids. V trimming: 0 bases; J trimming: 3 bases; junction bases outside the gene matches: 9. CDR3 sequence (DNA): TGTGCCACCAGCAGAGATAACCTAGCGGGAGGGAACATCTACGAGCAGTACTTC. It codes for CATSRDNLAGGNIYEQYF.

This clone was detected once. Here the CDR3 DNA reads TGTGCCAGCAGTGCAGACAGCTCCTACGAGCAGTACTTC. Its protein product is CASSADSSYEQYF. The J gene is TRBJ2-7, the V gene TRBV2; D perhaps matches TRBD1 (5 bases). CDR3 length: 13 residues. Germline-derived CDR1 and CDR2 are SNHLY and FYNNEI. Trimming removed 4 bases at V and 0 bases at J, with 7 bases between.

Details on this clone: One junction end does not reproduce the germline sequence, and a read error may be involved. The rearrangement links TRBV28 to TRBJ2-7; D remains ambiguous. This CDR3 comprises 11 residues. CDR1 and CDR2 (germline): MDHEN, SYDVKM. This chain's CDR3 is CASSHGYGQYF. The CDR3 DNA sequence: TGTGCCAGCAGTCACGGGTACGGGCAGTACTTC.

The chain carries TRBV6-6 and TRBJ2-7, with 14 bases that match TRBD2. This CDR3 spans 15 amino acids. V dropped 7 bases and J dropped 4; count of bases not matched to a gene: 6. Per germline, CDR1 MNHNY and CDR2 SVGAGI (reference sequence). The CDR3: CASTGTSGRKYEQYF. In DNA, the CDR3 is TGTGCCAGCACCGGGACTAGCGGGAGAAAATACGAGCAGTACTTC.

The chain is built from TRBV27 and TRBJ2-2; a possible D gene is TRBD2 (6 bases). The germline V and J ends were trimmed by 2 bases and 3 bases, with 13 bases remaining between them. The germline CDR1 and CDR2 sequences are MNHEY and SMNVEV (reference sequence). The CDR3 is 16 residues long. The CDR3 spells CASSLLAGMDTGELFF. CDR3 nucleotides: TGTGCCAGCAGTTTACTGGCGGGGATGGACACCGGGGAGCTGTTTTTT.

In its sample, this clone was seen once. The rearrangement uses TRBV7-9 and TRBJ2-1; 7 positions agree with TRBD2. The CDR3 runs to 15 residues. V was pared by 7 bases and J by 2 bases, with 8 bases of the junction left unmatched. Germline CDR1 is SEHNR and CDR2 is FQNEAQ (reference sequence). The CDR3 DNA sequence: TGTGCCAGCACCCCATTGGCGGGAGCCTACAATGAGCAGTTCTTC. It is translated as CASTPLAGAYNEQFF.

The chain carries TRBV7-2 and TRBJ1-1, with TRBD1 as a possible D gene (5 bases). Germline CDR1 is SGHTA and CDR2 is FQGNSA. The CDR3 is 19 amino acids. The germline V and J ends were trimmed by 5 bases and 6 bases, with 31 bases remaining between them. The CDR3 nucleotides are TGTGCCAGCAGCCTCCTTGACTCCGGAACCTGGGGTGCACAGGCTGAAGCTTTCTTT. It is translated as CASSLLDSGTWGAQAEAFF.

This clone has only a few counts. The rearrangement joins TRBV6-6 to TRBJ2-7; TRBD1 is a possible D gene (5 bases). The V gene lost 8 bases and the J gene lost 2 bases, with 19 bases spanning the gap. The CDR3 runs to 15 residues. Germline V lookup: CDR1 MNHNY, CDR2 SVGAGI (reference sequence). DNA of the CDR3: TGTGCCAGCCACGGTGGCAGGGCCTCGGCCTACGAGCAGTACTTC. It translates to CASHGGRASAYEQYF.

Points on this clone: The sample holds other DNA sequences that translate to the same CDR3. The chain uses TRBV5-1 and TRBJ2-5; 7 bases are a match to TRBD1. The germline CDR1 and CDR2 sequences are SGHRS and YFSETQ. CDR3 length: 13 residues. Trimming cost V 4 bases and J 3 bases; bases outside gene matches: 3. CDR3 sequence (DNA): TGCGCCAGCAGCCTGGGGACAGAAGAGACCCAGTACTTC. This sequence encodes CASSLGTEETQYF.

The V call is TRBV7-2, the J call TRBJ2-1; 10 bases map to TRBD1. The germline gives CDR1 SGHTA, CDR2 FQGNSA. V lost 5 bases to trimming and J lost 6 bases; unmatched junction nucleotides: 10. CDR3 length: 16 residues. CDR3 in amino acids: CASSATGQGFSNEQFF. The CDR3 DNA reads as TGTGCCAGCAGCGCAACGGGACAGGGGTTTTCCAATGAGCAGTTCTTC.